A single sample gave rise to the 24 T cell receptor beta chains below, sequenced in a study of Ad26.COV2.S vaccination and SARS-CoV-2 variants. Treatment defined: about 20 received Ad26.COV2.S at low or high dose, single or two shots; 5 received placebo; per-sample allocation not given. Collection of the samples took place on day 63 after the first injection of vaccine or placebo. This table comes from immunoSEQ multiplex PCR, and its TCRdb copy is limited to in-frame clones, with some not included. In the table there are 350,000 to 450,000 clones, 80% to 95% of which are singletons. Sequenced material: peripheral blood, taken in a trial of Ad26.COV2.S vaccine versus placebo. The receptors were gathered from a person between 18 and 65 years old who received the Ad26.COV2.S COVID-19 vaccine or a placebo.

The chain employs TRBV18 and TRBJ2-7; D is undetermined. Germline CDR1 reads KGHSH; CDR2 reads LQKENI. V shed 3 bases and J shed 6 bases, with 12 bases lying between them. The CDR3 length is 13 residues. CDR3 in DNA: TGTGCCAGCTCACCTCTTACAGTAGCCGAGCAGTACTTC. Residues: CASSPLTVAEQYF. Supplemented by reference TRBV18 and TRBJ2-7, the full variable domain reads NAGVMQNPRHLVRRRGQEARLRCSPMKGHSHVYWYRQLPEEGLKFMVYLQKENIIDESGMPKERFSAEFPKEGPSILRIQQVVRGDSAAYFCASSPLTVAEQYFGPGTRLTVT.

As for this clone: This CDR3 is also generated by other DNA sequences in the sample. This chain uses TRBV7-9 with TRBJ2-1, with a tentative D call TRBD1 (6 bases). Germline assignment: CDR1 SEHNR and CDR2 FQNEAQ (reference sequence). CDR3 length equals 13 residues. Trimming pared 4 bases from V and 7 bases from J, leaving 11 bases between. CDR3 nucleotides: TGTGCCAGCAGCTCGAATCAGGGGAATGAGCAGTTCTTC. It yields the protein CASSSNQGNEQFF. The variable domain in full, with the rest retrieved from reference TRBV7-9 and TRBJ2-1, is DTGVSQNPRHKITKRGQNVTFRCDPISEHNRLYWYRQTLGQGPEFLTYFQNEAQLEKSRLLSDRFSAERPKGSFSTLEIQRTEQGDSAMYLCASSSNQGNEQFFGPGTRLTVL.

The J gene is TRBJ1-1, the V gene TRBV4-1; D gene ambiguous. Trimming took off 4 bases at V and 8 bases at J, with 17 bases between the two ends. CDR3 length equals 14 residues. Looked up from germline, CDR1 is MGHRA and CDR2 is YSYEKL. As DNA, the CDR3 is TGCGCCAGCAGCCCTTCCGGTAAGGCCGCGGAAGCTTTCTTT. Protein: CASSPSGKAAEAFF.

This clone was observed a single time. The chain recombines TRBV10-1 with TRBJ1-2; tentative D call: TRBD1 (5 bases). The CDR3 extends over 13 amino acids. V was trimmed by 6 bases and J by 7 bases, leaving 15 bases between them. Germline V lookup: CDR1 WNHNN, CDR2 SYGVQD (reference sequence). This CDR3 reads CASSRDRGGGYTF. The CDR3 DNA is TGCGCCAGCAGCCGCGACAGAGGTGGTGGCTACACCTTC.

This clone has only one observation. The chain has TRBV2 and TRBJ1-5, with 9 positions matching TRBD1. The CDR3 loop spans 13 amino acids. Trimming took 6 bases from V and 6 from J; bases not matched to a gene: 3. Germline-derived CDR1 and CDR2 are SNHLY and FYNNEI. The CDR3 DNA reads as TGTGCCAGCAGAGGACAGGGGCTTCAGCCCCAGCATTTT. Protein product: CASRGQGLQPQHF.

The chain has TRBV6-4 and TRBJ1-2; D possibly corresponds to TRBD1 (5 bases). This CDR3 comprises 15 residues. Germline-derived CDR1 and CDR2 are MRHNA and SNTAGT. The V end was cut by 0 bases, the J end by 3 bases, with 11 bases between. DNA for the CDR3: TGTGCCAGCAGTGACTCGATAGGGGCGGACTATGGCTACACCTTC. It yields the protein CASSDSIGADYGYTF.

The genes are TRBV19 and TRBJ2-4; D is uncertain. V lost 8 bases and J 1 base, leaving 9 bases between the germline ends. This CDR3 has 13 amino acids. Germline CDR1 is LNHDA and CDR2 is SQIVND (reference sequence). CDR3 nucleotides: TGTGCCAGTCGACTTGGGGCCAAAAACATTCAGTACTTC. This encodes CASRLGAKNIQYF.

V gene TRBV7-2 combines with J gene TRBJ1-1; D is unresolved. V was trimmed by 2 bases and J by 7 bases, leaving 14 bases between them. The CDR3 loop spans 14 amino acids. The germline CDR1 and CDR2 sequences are SGHTA and FQGNSA. DNA for the CDR3: TGTGCCAGCAGCTTAACGGATGAGGGCTTTGAAGCTTTCTTT. Protein: CASSLTDEGFEAFF.

This chain joins TRBV10-1 and TRBJ2-7; D gene ambiguous. Germline CDR1 and CDR2: WNHNN and SYGVQD (reference sequence). V lost 5 bases, J lost 7 bases, and 15 bases lay in between. This CDR3 has 13 residues. The CDR3 sequence: CASSPAWAREQYF. The CDR3 coding sequence is TGCGCCAGCAGTCCCGCTTGGGCCCGAGAGCAGTACTTC.

The chain has TRBV6-2 or TRBV6-3 and TRBJ2-2, with a weak D call TRBD2 (5 bases). Germline V gene data show CDR1 as MNHEY and CDR2 as SVGEGT. Trimming took off 2 bases at V and 7 bases at J, with 11 bases between the two ends. This CDR3 is 14 amino acids long. Here the CDR3 DNA reads TGTGCCAGCAGTTACCCAGGACTGTACGGGGAGCTGTTTTTT. Protein: CASSYPGLYGELFF.

This sequence joins TRBV6-1 and TRBJ1-6; D gene unclear. The germline V and J ends were trimmed by 0 bases and 1 base, with 13 bases remaining between them. The CDR3 is 18 residues long. CDR1 MNHNS and CDR2 SASEGT come from the germline V gene. The CDR3 region is CASSEAQRNPSYNSPLHF. The CDR3 DNA reads TGTGCCAGCAGTGAAGCGCAGAGAAATCCGTCCTATAATTCACCCCTCCACTTT.

CDR3 amino acids: CASSLEQGAHEQYF. CDR3 in DNA: TGTGCCAGCAGCTTAGAACAGGGGGCCCACGAGCAGTACTTC. The gene calls are TRBV11-2 and TRBJ2-7, with 9 bases identical to TRBD1. J lost 5 bases, V lost 0 bases, and 2 bases had no gene match. Germline V gene data show CDR1 as SGHAT and CDR2 as FQNNGV. This CDR3 is built from 14 residues.

J is TRBJ2-3 and V is TRBV10-1; perhaps TRBD2 as D (6 bases). V gave up 6 bases and J gave up 0 bases, with 10 bases separating them. Per germline, CDR1 WNHNN and CDR2 SYGVQD (reference sequence). The CDR3 length is 14 residues. In DNA, the CDR3 is TGCGCCAGCAGCGACGGGACTAGCACAGATACGCAGTATTTT. Translation: CASSDGTSTDTQYF.

This chain uses TRBV5-1 with TRBJ2-1; D is unclear. CDR1 SGHRS and CDR2 YFSETQ come from the germline V gene. The CDR3 spans 16 residues. V lost 3 bases, J lost 2 bases, and 15 bases lay in between. CDR3 sequence (DNA): TGCGCCAGCAGCTCGGCGCGGACGGTAGCCTACAATGAGCAGTTCTTC. Protein: CASSSARTVAYNEQFF.

In its sample, this clone was seen once. The V gene is TRBV4-3, the J gene TRBJ2-1; D uncertain. The V end was cut by 11 bases, the J end by 0 bases, with 14 bases between. Germline V gene sequence: CDR1 LGHNA, CDR2 YSLEER. This CDR3 has 14 amino acids. CDR3 bases: TGCGCCTTTCTGCCGAATAGCTCCTACAATGAGCAGTTCTTC. Its protein is CAFLPNSSYNEQFF.

The chain links TRBV7-2 to TRBJ2-5, with D hard to call. The CDR3 spans 14 residues. Germline CDR1 SGHTA, CDR2 FQGNSA. The germline V and J ends were trimmed by 0 bases and 2 bases, with 7 bases remaining between them. The CDR3 reads CASSLALHQETQYF. Here the CDR3 DNA reads TGTGCCAGCAGCTTAGCGCTACATCAAGAGACCCAGTACTTC.

The chain employs TRBV28 and TRBJ2-6; D gene ambiguous. The V gene lost 6 bases and the J gene lost 1 base, with 13 bases spanning the gap. The germline V gene has CDR1 MDHEN and CDR2 SYDVKM. The CDR3 consists of 16 residues. CDR3 nucleotides: TGTGCCAGCAGACCTTTTACCCTTTCTGGGGCCAACGTCCTGACTTTC. The encoded protein is CASRPFTLSGANVLTF.

The chain has TRBV15 and TRBJ1-4; D is possibly TRBD1 (6 bases). Germline V gene sequence: CDR1 LNHNV, CDR2 YYDKDF (reference sequence). Between the trimmed V and J ends, which lost 2 bases and 8 bases, there was a span of 18 bases. The CDR3 extends over 16 amino acids. CDR3 DNA sequence: TGTGCCACCAGCAGATCCAATACAGGGCTAGGGGAAAAACTGTTTTTT. Translating gives CATSRSNTGLGEKLFF. The full variable domain, completed using reference TRBV15 and TRBJ1-4, is DAMVIQNPRYQVTQFGKPVTLSCSQTLNHNVMYWYQQKSSQAPKLLFHYYDKDFNNEADTPDNFQSRRPNTSFCFLDIRSPGLGDTAMYLCATSRSNTGLGEKLFFGSGTQLSVL.

A word on this clone: Other DNA sequences in this specimen translate into the identical CDR3. J is TRBJ1-1 and V is TRBV7-2; D is ambiguous. V lost 5 bases to trimming and J lost 0 bases, with 10 bases between them. This CDR3 has 14 amino acids. The germline gives CDR1 SGHTA, CDR2 FQGNSA. The CDR3 DNA reads as TGTGCCAGCAGCCTCGGCAGACTGAACACTGAAGCTTTCTTT. Residues: CASSLGRLNTEAFF. Full variable domain (rest looked up from reference TRBV7-2 and TRBJ1-1): GAGVSQSPSNKVTEKGKDVELRCDPISGHTALYWYRQSLGQGLEFLIYFQGNSAPDKSGLPSDRFSAERTGGSVSTLTIQRTQQEDSAVYLCASSLGRLNTEAFFGQGTRLTVV.

V is TRBV5-5 and J is TRBJ1-1; D uncertain. Trimming pared 3 bases from V and 4 bases from J, leaving 13 bases between. The length of the CDR3 is 14 residues. Germline V gene data show CDR1 as SGHKS and CDR2 as YYEKEE (reference sequence). CDR3 sequence reads: CASSWQVGSTEAFF. CDR3 nucleotide sequence: TGTGCCAGCAGCTGGCAGGTAGGGAGCACTGAAGCTTTCTTT.

This clone was counted a few times. As DNA, the CDR3 is TGTGCCAGCAGCTTAGCTCGACAGGGGGTATATGGCTACACCTTC. It translates to CASSLARQGVYGYTF. The chain is built from TRBV7-9 and TRBJ1-2; TRBD1 aligns across 9 bases. V shed 0 bases, J shed 5 bases, and the junction held 4 bases outside the gene matches. Germline-derived CDR1 and CDR2 are SEHNR and FQNEAQ (reference sequence). This CDR3 has 15 residues.

This chain uses TRBV6-2 or TRBV6-3 with TRBJ1-1; 8 bases match TRBD1. Trimming cost V 4 bases and J 4 bases; bases outside gene matches: 8. The CDR3 covers 15 residues. Per germline, CDR1 MNHEY and CDR2 SVGEGT. The CDR3 reads CASSSDRVGPTEAFF. In nucleotides, the CDR3 is TGTGCCAGCAGTTCGGACAGGGTTGGGCCCACTGAAGCTTTCTTT.

The chain links TRBV5-8 to TRBJ2-3; D may be TRBD1 (6 bases). Trimming took off 7 bases at V and 4 bases at J, with 19 bases between the two ends. Germline V gene lookup returns CDR1 SGHTS and CDR2 YDEGEE. The CDR3 totals 15 residues. The CDR3 DNA sequence: TGTGCCAGCTCCAAGGGGTCCCCAGGGGCAGATACGCAGTATTTT. Protein product: CASSKGSPGADTQYF.

This chain connects TRBV29-1 to TRBJ2-5; 7 positions match TRBD1. The CDR3 loop spans 13 amino acids. Germline V lookup: CDR1 SQVTM, CDR2 ANQGSEA. V gave up 6 bases and J gave up 5 bases; unmatched junction bases: 9. The CDR3 nucleotides read TGCAGCGTCGTTCAGACAGGGTTCGAGACCCAGTACTTC. Translating it yields CSVVQTGFETQYF.